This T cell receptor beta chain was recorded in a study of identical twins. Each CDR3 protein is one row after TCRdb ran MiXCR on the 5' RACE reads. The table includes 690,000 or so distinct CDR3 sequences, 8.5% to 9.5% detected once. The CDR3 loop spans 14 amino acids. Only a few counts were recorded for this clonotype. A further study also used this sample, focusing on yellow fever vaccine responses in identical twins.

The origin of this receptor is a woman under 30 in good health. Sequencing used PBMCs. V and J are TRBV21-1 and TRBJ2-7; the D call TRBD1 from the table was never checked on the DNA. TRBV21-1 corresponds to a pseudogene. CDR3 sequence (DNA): TGTGCCAGCCTCTCGATTACGACAGGTATCGAGCAGTACTTC. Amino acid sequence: CASLSITTGIEQYF.